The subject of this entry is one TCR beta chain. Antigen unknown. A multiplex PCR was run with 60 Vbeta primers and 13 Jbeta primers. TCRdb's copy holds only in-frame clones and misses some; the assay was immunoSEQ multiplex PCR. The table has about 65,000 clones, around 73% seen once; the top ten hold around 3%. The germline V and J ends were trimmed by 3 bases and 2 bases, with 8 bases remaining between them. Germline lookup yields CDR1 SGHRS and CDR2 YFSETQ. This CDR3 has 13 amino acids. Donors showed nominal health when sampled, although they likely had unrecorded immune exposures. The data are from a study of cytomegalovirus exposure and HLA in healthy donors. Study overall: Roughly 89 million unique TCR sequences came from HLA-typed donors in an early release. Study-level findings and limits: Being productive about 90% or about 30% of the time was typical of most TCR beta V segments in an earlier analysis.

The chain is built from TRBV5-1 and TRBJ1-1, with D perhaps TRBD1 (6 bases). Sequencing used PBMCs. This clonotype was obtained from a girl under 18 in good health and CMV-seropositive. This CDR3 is CASSWGQNTEAFF. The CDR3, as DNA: TGCGCCAGCAGCTGGGGACAAAACACTGAAGCTTTCTTT. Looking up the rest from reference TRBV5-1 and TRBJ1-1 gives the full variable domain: KAGVTQTPRYLIKTRGQQVTLSCSPISGHRSVSWYQQTPGQGLQFLFEYFSETQRNKGNFPGRFSGRQFSNSRSEMNVSTLELGDSALYLCASSWGQNTEAFFGQGTRLTVV.